This is a list of T cell receptor beta chains from one sample in a study of OX40 agonist ivuxolimab in advanced cancers. The assay was immunoSEQ multiplex PCR, and TCRdb's table has in-frame clones only and misses some. Here the sample spans some 70,000 clones, roughly 90% being singletons. This specimen consisted of CD4+ or CD8+ T cells sorted from blood, obtained in a trial of the OX40 agonist ivuxolimab. The receptors originated from an adult with an advanced solid tumor such as melanoma, head and neck, liver or kidney cancer. The CDR3 runs from the conserved cysteine through the conserved F or W. Fields, in order: J gene, V gene, CDR3 protein.

TRBJ1-2 | TRBV5-4 | CASIGTGFGYTF
TRBJ2-5 | TRBV4-1 | CASSQEASSGGNWETQYF
TRBJ2-3 | TRBV5-4 | CASSDKRQGPDTQYF
TRBJ2-7 | TRBV5-4 | CASSGGNSYEQYF
TRBJ1-6 | TRBV2 | CASSGDRGTNSPLHF
TRBJ1-2 | TRBV30 | CAWSLGSWGYGYTF
TRBJ1-1 | TRBV10-1 | CASTPTGIGPTEAFF
TRBJ2-7 | TRBV6-1 | CASSDRPLGEQYF
TRBJ1-1 | TRBV10-3 | CAINAGTLNTEAFF
TRBJ2-7 | TRBV10-1 | CASSELSYEQYF
TRBJ1-2 | TRBV18 | CASSIGAVENGYTF
TRBJ2-2 | TRBV18 | CASSPAKTGSGELFF
TRBJ2-7 | TRBV10-2 | CASSPGLAFDEQYF
TRBJ1-3 | TRBV29-1 | CSVDGGANGNTIYF
TRBJ2-7 | TRBV5-1 | CASRDSSGGAYEQYF
TRBJ2-7 | TRBV5-1 | CASSPRTGNEQYF
TRBJ1-5 | TRBV7-4 | CASSFQGAQPQHF
TRBJ2-3 | TRBV6-1 | CASSEAGGAADTQYF
TRBJ2-5 | TRBV13 | CASSPRGLAGGQETQYF
TRBJ2-2 | TRBV7-2 | CASRNSGGATGELFF
TRBJ1-2 | TRBV6-6 | CASSFDSNYGYTF
TRBJ1-2 | TRBV10-3 | CAISPPADRSLFF
TRBJ1-2 | TRBV2 | CASSEAILRQANYGYTF
TRBJ2-2 | TRBV11-2 | CASSLRDRDTGELFF
TRBJ2-2 | TRBV5-6 | CASSPMAGGNTGELFF
TRBJ2-7 | TRBV7-8 | CASSLVALDYEQYF
TRBJ1-3 | TRBV21-1 | CASIEQGYSGNTIYF
TRBJ2-3 | TRBV6-4 | CASSPGQGPDTQYF
TRBJ2-1 | TRBV18 | CASQGLAGDNEQFF
TRBJ1-1 | TRBV11-2 | CASSLGTGEANTEAFF
TRBJ2-5 | TRBV5-8 | CASSLVLQETQYF
TRBJ1-2 | TRBV6-6 | CASSPGTGQNYGYTF
TRBJ1-2 | TRBV11-2 | CASSPTGDGYTF
TRBJ2-7 | TRBV5-5 | CASSLVPGEEQYF
TRBJ1-6 | TRBV6-1 | CASKSDRGGSPLHF
TRBJ1-2 | TRBV19 | CASSMGQHYGYTF
TRBJ2-5 | TRBV5-1 | CASSLEGGARETQYF
TRBJ2-5 | TRBV18 | CASSPGDGTAETQYF
TRBJ2-5 | TRBV5-1 | CASTISGGQETQYF
TRBJ2-1 | TRBV7-6 | CASSLAALEQFF
TRBJ1-2 | TRBV25-1 | CASSDPGQGYGYTF
TRBJ2-7 | TRBV4-2 | CASSQAAGDPYEQYF
TRBJ1-4 | TRBV5-1 | CASSGTATNEKLFF
TRBJ1-3 | TRBV7-8 | CASSLNSGNTIYF
TRBJ1-2 | TRBV5-4 | CASSPETGGDYGYTF
TRBJ1-1 | TRBV5-1 | CASSLGRGDTEAFF
TRBJ2-4 | TRBV9 | CASSAPGTGGAKNIQYF
TRBJ1-4 | TRBV6-1 | CASRRGVEKLFF
TRBJ1-1 | TRBV2 | CASSGQLMNTEAFF